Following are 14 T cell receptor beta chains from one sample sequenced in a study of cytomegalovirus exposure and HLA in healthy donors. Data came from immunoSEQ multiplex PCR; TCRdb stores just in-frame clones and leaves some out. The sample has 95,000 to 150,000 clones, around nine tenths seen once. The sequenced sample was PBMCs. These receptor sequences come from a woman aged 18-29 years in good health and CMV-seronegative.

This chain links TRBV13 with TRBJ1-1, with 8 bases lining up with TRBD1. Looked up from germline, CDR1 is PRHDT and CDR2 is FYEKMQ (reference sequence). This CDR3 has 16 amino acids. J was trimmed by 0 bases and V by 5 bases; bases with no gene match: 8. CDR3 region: CASSPNQDRVNTEAFF. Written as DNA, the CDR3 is TGTGCCAGCAGCCCTAATCAGGACAGGGTGAACACTGAAGCTTTCTTT.

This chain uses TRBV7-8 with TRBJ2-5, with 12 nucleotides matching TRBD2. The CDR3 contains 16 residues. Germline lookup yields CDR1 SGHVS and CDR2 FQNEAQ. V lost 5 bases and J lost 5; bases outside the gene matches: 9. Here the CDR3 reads CASSARLAGVLETQYF. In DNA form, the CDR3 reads TGTGCCAGCAGCGCAAGACTAGCGGGAGTTTTGGAGACCCAGTACTTC.

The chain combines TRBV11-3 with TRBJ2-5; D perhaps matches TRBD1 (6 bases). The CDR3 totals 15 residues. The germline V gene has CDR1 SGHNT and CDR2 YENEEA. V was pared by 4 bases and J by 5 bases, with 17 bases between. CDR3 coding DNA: TGTGCCAGCAGCTCCCCGACAGGCTGGACGGAGACCCAGTACTTC. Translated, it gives CASSSPTGWTETQYF. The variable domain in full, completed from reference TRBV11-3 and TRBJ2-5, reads EAGVVQSPRYKIIEKKQPVAFWCNPISGHNTLYWYLQNLGQGPELLIRYENEEAVDDSQLPKDRFSAERLKGVDSTLKIQPAELGDSAVYLCASSSPTGWTETQYFGPGTRLLVL.

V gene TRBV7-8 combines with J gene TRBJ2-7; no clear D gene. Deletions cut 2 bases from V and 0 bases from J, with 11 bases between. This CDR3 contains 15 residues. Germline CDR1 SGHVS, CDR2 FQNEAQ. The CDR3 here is CASSLKRLRSYEQYF. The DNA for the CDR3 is TGTGCCAGCAGCTTAAAGAGGCTCCGCTCCTACGAGCAGTACTTC.

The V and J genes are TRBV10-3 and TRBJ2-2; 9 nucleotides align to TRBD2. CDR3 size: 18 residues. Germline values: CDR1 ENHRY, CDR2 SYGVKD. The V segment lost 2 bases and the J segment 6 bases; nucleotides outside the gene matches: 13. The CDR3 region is CAISEILSGGSVSGELFF. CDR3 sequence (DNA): TGTGCCATCAGTGAGATTCTTAGCGGGGGCTCGGTCTCCGGGGAGCTGTTTTTT.

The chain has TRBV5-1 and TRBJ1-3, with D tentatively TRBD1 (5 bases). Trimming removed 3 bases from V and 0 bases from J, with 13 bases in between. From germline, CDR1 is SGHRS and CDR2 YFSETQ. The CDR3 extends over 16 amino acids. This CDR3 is CASSSLGHNSGNTIYF. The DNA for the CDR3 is TGCGCCAGCAGCTCCCTAGGACACAACTCTGGAAACACCATATATTTT. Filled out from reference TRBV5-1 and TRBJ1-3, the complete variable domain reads KAGVTQTPRYLIKTRGQQVTLSCSPISGHRSVSWYQQTPGQGLQFLFEYFSETQRNKGNFPGRFSGRQFSNSRSEMNVSTLELGDSALYLCASSSLGHNSGNTIYFGEGSWLTVV.

The CDR3 nucleotides are TGCAGCGTTGAAAACGTGTGGAGGTCTCGGCCACAAGAGACCCAGTACTTC. Encoded protein: CSVENVWRSRPQETQYF. This rearrangement joins TRBV29-1 to TRBJ2-5, with D possibly being TRBD2 (5 bases). Germline assignment: CDR1 SQVTM and CDR2 ANQGSEA. Between the trimmed V and J ends, which lost 2 bases and 2 bases, there was a span of 21 bases. This CDR3 spans 17 amino acids.

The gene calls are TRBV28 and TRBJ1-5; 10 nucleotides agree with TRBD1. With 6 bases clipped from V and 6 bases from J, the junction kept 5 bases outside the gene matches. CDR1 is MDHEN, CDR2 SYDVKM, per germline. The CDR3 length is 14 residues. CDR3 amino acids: CASRGQGFGQPQHF. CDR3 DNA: TGTGCCAGCAGGGGACAGGGGTTCGGTCAGCCCCAGCATTTT.

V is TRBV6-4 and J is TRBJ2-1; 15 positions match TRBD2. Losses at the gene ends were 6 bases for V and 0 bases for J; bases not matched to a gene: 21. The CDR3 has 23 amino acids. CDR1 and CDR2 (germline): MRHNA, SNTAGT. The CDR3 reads CASRDGGQGGLAGGRSSYNEQFF. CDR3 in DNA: TGTGCCAGCAGGGACGGCGGACAGGGGGGACTAGCGGGAGGCCGGAGCTCCTACAATGAGCAGTTCTTC.

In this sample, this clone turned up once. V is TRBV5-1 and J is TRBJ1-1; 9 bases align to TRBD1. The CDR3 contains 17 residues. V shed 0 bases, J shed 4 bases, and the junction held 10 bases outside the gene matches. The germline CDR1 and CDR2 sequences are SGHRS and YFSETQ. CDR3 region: CASSLEGQGFIATEAFF. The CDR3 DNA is TGCGCCAGCAGCTTGGAAGGACAGGGGTTTATAGCCACTGAAGCTTTCTTT. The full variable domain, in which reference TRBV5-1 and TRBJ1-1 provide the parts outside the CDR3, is KAGVTQTPRYLIKTRGQQVTLSCSPISGHRSVSWYQQTPGQGLQFLFEYFSETQRNKGNFPGRFSGRQFSNSRSEMNVSTLELGDSALYLCASSLEGQGFIATEAFFGQGTRLTVV.

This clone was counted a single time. The CDR3, as DNA: TGTGCCTGGAGTGGTGGGGCGGCTGGAAACACCATATATTTT. It is translated as CAWSGGAAGNTIYF. J is TRBJ1-3 and V is TRBV30; D possibly corresponds to TRBD1 (5 bases). Germline CDR1 reads GTSNPN; CDR2 reads SVGIG (reference sequence). With 1 base removed from V and 2 bases from J, the gap between germline ends came to 9 bases. The CDR3 extends over 14 amino acids.

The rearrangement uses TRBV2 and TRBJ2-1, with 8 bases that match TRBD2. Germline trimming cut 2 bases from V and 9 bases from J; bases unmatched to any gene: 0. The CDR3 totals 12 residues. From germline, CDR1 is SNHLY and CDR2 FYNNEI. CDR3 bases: TGTGCCAGCAGTGAAACTAGCGGTGAGCAGTTCTTC. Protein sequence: CASSETSGEQFF.

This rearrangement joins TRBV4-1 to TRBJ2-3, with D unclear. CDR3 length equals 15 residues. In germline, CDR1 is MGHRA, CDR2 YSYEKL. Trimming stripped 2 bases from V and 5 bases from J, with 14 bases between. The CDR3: CASSQSVLEVDTQYF. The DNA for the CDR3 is TGCGCCAGCAGCCAATCCGTCCTCGAGGTAGATACGCAGTATTTT.

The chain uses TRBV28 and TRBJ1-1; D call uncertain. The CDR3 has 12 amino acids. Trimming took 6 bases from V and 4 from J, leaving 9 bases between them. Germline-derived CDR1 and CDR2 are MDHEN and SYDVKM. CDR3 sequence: CASRAGRTEAFF. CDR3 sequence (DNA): TGTGCCAGCAGAGCAGGCCGCACTGAAGCTTTCTTT.